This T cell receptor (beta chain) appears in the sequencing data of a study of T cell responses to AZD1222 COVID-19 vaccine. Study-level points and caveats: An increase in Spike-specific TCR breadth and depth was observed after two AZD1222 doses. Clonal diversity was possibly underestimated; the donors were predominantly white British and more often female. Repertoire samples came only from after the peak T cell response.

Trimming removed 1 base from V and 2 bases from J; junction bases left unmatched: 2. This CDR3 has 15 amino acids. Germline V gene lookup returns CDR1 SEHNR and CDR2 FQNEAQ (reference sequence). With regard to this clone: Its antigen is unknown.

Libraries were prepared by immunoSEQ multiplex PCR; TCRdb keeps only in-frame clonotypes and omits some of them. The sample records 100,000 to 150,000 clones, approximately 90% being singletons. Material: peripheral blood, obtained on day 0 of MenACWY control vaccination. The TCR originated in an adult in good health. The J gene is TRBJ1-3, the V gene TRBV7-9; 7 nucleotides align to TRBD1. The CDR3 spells CASSLGGTAGNTIYF. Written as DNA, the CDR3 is TGTGCCAGCAGCTTAGGGGGGACAGCTGGAAACACCATATATTTT.